Below, 7 T cell receptor beta chains from the same sample are listed, as sequenced in a study of blood T cells in healthy people across ages. Alongside a J-beta primer mix, a sample-barcoded 5' primer served in a second PCR lasting 7 to 11 cycles. From the 5' RACE reads, TCRdb called clonotypes with MiXCR, one entry per CDR3 protein. The sample lists about 800,000 distinct CDR3 sequences, roughly 25% occurring once. The same data also contributed to another study, on T cells of mothers and their children.

Source material: blood. Source of these receptors: a boy younger than 18 in good health.

The genes are TRBV29-1 and TRBJ2-7, with D perhaps TRBD2 (6 bases). The germline gives CDR1 SQVTM, CDR2 ANQGSEA. CDR3 size: 12 residues. The CDR3 DNA sequence: TGCAGTGTCGGGAGCGGGCCGAAGGAGCAGTACTTC. This sequence encodes CSVGSGPKEQYF.

The chain recombines TRBV5-1 with TRBJ2-5; 9 nucleotides align to TRBD2. The J segment lost 3 bases and the V segment lost 0 bases, leaving 3 bases of the junction unmatched. CDR3 length: 15 residues. Germline assignment: CDR1 SGHRS and CDR2 YFSETQ. CDR3: CASSLGGGAEETQYF. CDR3 bases: TGCGCCAGCAGCTTGGGCGGGGGGGCCGAAGAGACCCAGTACTTC. The complete variable domain, with remaining parts taken from reference TRBV5-1 and TRBJ2-5, reads KAGVTQTPRYLIKTRGQQVTLSCSPISGHRSVSWYQQTPGQGLQFLFEYFSETQRNKGNFPGRFSGRQFSNSRSEMNVSTLELGDSALYLCASSLGGGAEETQYFGPGTRLLVL.

This clonotype turned up a few times. The chain has TRBV10-3 and TRBJ1-6; 7 bases line up with TRBD1. The CDR3 length is 13 residues. V dropped 10 bases and J dropped 7; count of bases not matched to a gene: 7. CDR1 is ENHRY, CDR2 SYGVKD, per germline. The CDR3 DNA is TGTGCCAGGCGGGACAGTCTGAATTCACCCCTCCACTTT. It codes for CARRDSLNSPLHF.

This clonotype was detected only a few times. Written as DNA, the CDR3 is TGTGCCAGCAGCTCGACTAGCGGGATCTACAATGAGCAGTTCTTC. Amino acid sequence: CASSSTSGIYNEQFF. The V gene is TRBV7-3, the J gene TRBJ2-1; 11 bases align to TRBD2. The ends lost 4 bases at V and 3 bases at J; junction bases unmatched: 2. Germline V gene lookup returns CDR1 SGHTA and CDR2 FQGTGA. The CDR3 is made up of 15 amino acids.

The CDR3 protein is CASSHLPRGSTGELFF. In DNA form, the CDR3 reads TGTGCCAGCAGCCACCTTCCAAGGGGTAGCACCGGGGAGCTGTTTTTT. This chain links TRBV14 with TRBJ2-2, with D perhaps TRBD1 (5 bases). Germline lookup yields CDR1 SGHDN and CDR2 FVKESK. V was cut by 3 bases and J by 4 bases, with 15 bases left in between. CDR3 length equals 16 residues.

The chain couples TRBV28 to TRBJ1-5; D might be TRBD1 (6 bases). V was trimmed by 5 bases and J by 7 bases, leaving 18 bases between them. The germline gives CDR1 MDHEN, CDR2 SYDVKM. CDR3 length equals 15 residues. DNA for the CDR3: TGTGCCAGCAGTCCAGGTGGGGGCCTTGAGCAGCCCCAGCATTTT. This sequence encodes CASSPGGGLEQPQHF.

This clonotype came up a few times. The V gene is TRBV6-2 or TRBV6-3, the J gene TRBJ1-2; a possible D gene is TRBD1 (5 bases). Germline lookup yields CDR1 MNHEY and CDR2 SVGEGT. Trimming removed 5 bases at V and 2 bases at J, with 18 bases between. This CDR3 is built from 16 residues. The CDR3 nucleotides read TGTGCCAGCAGTGAACCCCTAGGACAAGGGAACTATGGCTACACCTTC. It yields the protein CASSEPLGQGNYGYTF.